These T cell receptor beta chains were read from a single sample in a study of T cells expressing NK-cell markers. TCRdb re-called the 5' RACE reads and gives one entry per CDR3 protein, without DNA. In total, the table holds 250,000 or so distinct CDR3 sequences. The sample was blood T cells: a sorted CD56 or NKG2C T cell subset, CD4+ or CD8+ T cells, or bulk PBMC T cells (not recorded which). These receptors were obtained from a woman between 18 and 69 years old in good health. Both conserved end residues are part of each CDR3. The order of the fields is V gene, J gene, CDR3 protein.

>TRBV12-3/TRBV12-4|TRBJ2-3
CASSFSGGYTDTQYF
>TRBV5-1|TRBJ2-1
CASSLAGFLAGVEQFF
>TRBV18|TRBJ2-5
CASSPTSQETQYF
>TRBV6-1|TRBJ2-1
CASSTGTRSWNEQFF
>TRBV5-1|TRBJ2-5
CASSWNSGGPQETQYF
>TRBV7-2|TRBJ2-1
CASSFGGTSGYNEQFF
>TRBV7-9|TRBJ1-2
CASSTDARRDYTF
>TRBV27|TRBJ2-7
CASSALDTSYEQYF
>TRBV20-1|TRBJ2-5
CSASAAAAGAQYF
>TRBV30|TRBJ2-5
CAWSEGREETQYF
>TRBV12-3/TRBV12-4|TRBJ2-2
CASSFGRGDPGELFF
>TRBV7-2|TRBJ2-7
CASSLQIGTGIYEQYF
>TRBV5-5|TRBJ2-1
CASSLARLAVFSYNEQFF
>TRBV2|TRBJ2-1
CASSQTSGWGRDNEQFF
>TRBV24-1|TRBJ2-1
CATGKTGGRDEQFF
>TRBV7-6|TRBJ1-5
CASSRQGAGQPQHF
>TRBV29-1|TRBJ1-1
CSVQNGGETEAFF
>TRBV6-1|TRBJ2-3
CASSRDTEGADTQYF
>TRBV6-2/TRBV6-3|TRBJ2-5
CASRGRDGKETQYF
>TRBV18|TRBJ1-2
CASSPQTESGYTF
>TRBV6-5|TRBJ1-2
CASSYSTGRAPNYGYTF
>TRBV7-9|TRBJ2-7
CASSSPQRDDEQYF
>TRBV28|TRBJ1-5
CASSPPGRINQPQHF
>TRBV10-3|TRBJ2-1
CAISKDSYNEQFF
>TRBV12-3/TRBV12-4|TRBJ2-5
CASSPTRGRETQYF
>TRBV7-2|TRBJ1-1
CASSLEVPNTEAFF
>TRBV5-6|TRBJ1-5
CASSLMGKQPQHF